This T cell receptor (beta chain) was found in a study of cytomegalovirus exposure and HLA in healthy donors. Study findings and constraints: In vitro confirmation showed a few CMV-associated chains to be CMV antigen specific.

Germline loops: CDR1 MNHEY, CDR2 SMNVEV (reference sequence). V was shortened by 5 bases and J by 4 bases, with 10 bases between the two germline ends. This CDR3 has 13 residues. Remarks on this clone: The antigen remains undetermined.

PCR used 60 Vbeta primers and 13 Jbeta primers. The table came from immunoSEQ multiplex PCR; TCRdb's copy has only in-frame clones and leaves some out. The sample has about 94,000 clones; 81% are singletons. The chain employs TRBV27 and TRBJ2-3; possible D gene TRBD2, 6 bases. The clonotype originates from a human donor in good health. Sequences were obtained from PBMCs. In DNA, the CDR3 is TGTGCCAGCAGTAGGGAGGTAGCAGATACGCAGTATTTT. It specifies CASSREVADTQYF.